The rows below give T cell receptor beta chains drawn from one sample of a study of blood T cell repertoires in COVID-19. Produced via immunoSEQ multiplex PCR; TCRdb's table is partial and in-frame only. The sample lists about 71,000 clones; 82% were seen once. The sequenced material came from peripheral blood. The source is an elderly woman with acute or convalescent COVID-19. Each CDR3 is given with its conserved first and last residue. D genes are given only for firm matches. Some rows have no size entry. The others give once, few or many, or a class for an expanded clone.

V gene: TRBV10-3
D gene: TRBD2
clone size: .
J gene: TRBJ2-7
CDR3 DNA: TGTGCCATCAGTAGAACTAGCGGTATTAGCTCCTACGAGCAGTACTTC
CDR3 protein: CAISRTSGISSYEQYF

V gene: TRBV4-2
D gene: .
clone size: .
J gene: TRBJ2-6
CDR3 DNA: TGTGCCAGCAGCCAAGCCAGCAGGGCTGGGGCCAACGTCCTGACTTTC
CDR3 protein: CASSQASRAGANVLTF

V gene: TRBV29-1
D gene: TRBD2
clone size: .
J gene: TRBJ2-7
CDR3 DNA: TGCAGCGTCGTAGCGGGAGGGTACGAGCAGTACTTC
CDR3 protein: CSVVAGGYEQYF

V gene: TRBV4-1
D gene: .
clone size: .
J gene: TRBJ1-2
CDR3 DNA: TGCGCCAGCAGCCAAGAGTCAGGGGTAGTCTATGGCTACACCTTC
CDR3 protein: CASSQESGVVYGYTF

V gene: TRBV7-6
D gene: TRBD1
clone size: once
J gene: TRBJ1-1
CDR3 DNA: TGTGCCAGCAGCCCTAGGGGGACAGACTCGTGGGCTGAAGCTTTCTTT
CDR3 protein: CASSPRGTDSWAEAFF

V gene: TRBV14
D gene: .
clone size: .
J gene: TRBJ1-1
CDR3 DNA: TGTGCCAGCAGCCATACACCGAACACTGAAGCTTTCTTT
CDR3 protein: CASSHTPNTEAFF

V gene: TRBV6-5
D gene: .
clone size: .
J gene: TRBJ2-3
CDR3 DNA: TGTGCCAGCAGTTACTCTCGGGGGTTGGGCACAGATACGCAGTATTTT
CDR3 protein: CASSYSRGLGTDTQYF

V gene: TRBV25-1
D gene: .
clone size: .
J gene: TRBJ1-1
CDR3 DNA: TGTGCCAGCAGCCCTAGAGTCGGGGTTTGGAACACTGAAGCTTTCTTT
CDR3 protein: CASSPRVGVWNTEAFF

V gene: TRBV7-3
D gene: TRBD2
clone size: .
J gene: TRBJ2-5
CDR3 DNA: TGTGCCAGCAGCTTAGGGCTAGCGGGAGTAGAGACCCAGTACTTC
CDR3 protein: CASSLGLAGVETQYF

V gene: TRBV18
D gene: .
clone size: few
J gene: TRBJ2-1
CDR3 DNA: TGTGCCAGCTCACCTGACTCGTCCCTTTACAATGAGCAGTTCTTC
CDR3 protein: CASSPDSSLYNEQFF

V gene: TRBV24-1
D gene: .
clone size: few
J gene: TRBJ1-2
CDR3 DNA: TGTGCCACCAGTGATCAGAACTATGGCTACACCTTC
CDR3 protein: CATSDQNYGYTF

V gene: TRBV19
D gene: TRBD1
clone size: .
J gene: TRBJ2-1
CDR3 DNA: TGTGCCAGTAGTGCGGACAGGGGGAATGAGCAGTTCTTC
CDR3 protein: CASSADRGNEQFF

V gene: TRBV27
D gene: .
clone size: .
J gene: TRBJ2-5
CDR3 DNA: TGTGCCAGCAGTTTATCTTCAGGGGCGGAGACCCAGTACTTC
CDR3 protein: CASSLSSGAETQYF

V gene: TRBV15
D gene: TRBD1
clone size: once
J gene: TRBJ1-5
CDR3 DNA: TGTGCCACCAGCGGGGGACAGGGGGCGAGAATTAGCAATCAGCCCCAGCATTTT
CDR3 protein: CATSGGQGARISNQPQHF

V gene: TRBV6-4
D gene: TRBD1
clone size: .
J gene: TRBJ2-2
CDR3 DNA: TGTGCCAGCAGAAGACAGGGGCCGAACACCGGGGAGCTGTTTTTT
CDR3 protein: CASRRQGPNTGELFF

V gene: TRBV28
D gene: TRBD1
clone size: .
J gene: TRBJ1-1
CDR3 DNA: TGTGCCAGCAGTTTACCGGGACAGGGGACTGAAGCTTTCTTT
CDR3 protein: CASSLPGQGTEAFF

V gene: TRBV11-3
D gene: TRBD1
clone size: .
J gene: TRBJ2-5
CDR3 DNA: TGTGCCAGCAGCTCGGGACAGGGGGGGGAAGAGACCCAGTACTTC
CDR3 protein: CASSSGQGGEETQYF

V gene: TRBV5-1
D gene: TRBD2
clone size: .
J gene: TRBJ2-1
CDR3 DNA: TGCGCCAGCAGCCCGGGACTAGCGGGAGTCACCTACAATGAGCAGTTCTTC
CDR3 protein: CASSPGLAGVTYNEQFF

V gene: TRBV7-9
D gene: TRBD2
clone size: .
J gene: TRBJ2-1
CDR3 DNA: TGTGCCAGCAGCGACCCAGGGGGGGCTAGCGGGATGTACAATGAGCAGTTCTTC
CDR3 protein: CASSDPGGASGMYNEQFF

V gene: TRBV6-5
D gene: TRBD1
clone size: .
J gene: TRBJ2-1
CDR3 DNA: TGTGCCAGCAGTTTAACAGGGGGCTCCTACAATGAGCAGTTCTTC
CDR3 protein: CASSLTGGSYNEQFF

V gene: TRBV6-5
D gene: .
clone size: once
J gene: TRBJ1-1
CDR3 DNA: TGTGCCAGCAGTTACTCGACGGTGGGGGGAAACACTGAAGCTTTCTTT
CDR3 protein: CASSYSTVGGNTEAFF

V gene: TRBV5-1
D gene: TRBD2
clone size: .
J gene: TRBJ2-1
CDR3 DNA: TGCGCCAGCAGCTTGTTCCTAGCGGGGCCAAGCTCCTACAATGAGCAGTTCTTC
CDR3 protein: CASSLFLAGPSSYNEQFF

V gene: TRBV11-3
D gene: .
clone size: .
J gene: TRBJ2-3
CDR3 DNA: TGTGCCAGCAGCTTAGCGGGATCAGGCACAGATACGCAGTATTTT
CDR3 protein: CASSLAGSGTDTQYF

V gene: TRBV5-1
D gene: TRBD1
clone size: .
J gene: TRBJ1-1
CDR3 DNA: TGCGCCAGCAGCTGGACAGGAGGTTCGGGAAAGACTGAAGCTTTCTTT
CDR3 protein: CASSWTGGSGKTEAFF

V gene: TRBV28
D gene: TRBD1
clone size: .
J gene: TRBJ1-1
CDR3 DNA: TGTGCCAGTGAGACAGGGGCGATGAACACTGAAGCTTTCTTT
CDR3 protein: CASETGAMNTEAFF

V gene: TRBV28
D gene: TRBD2
clone size: few
J gene: TRBJ2-7
CDR3 DNA: TGTGCCAGCAGTTTTGATTGGACTAGCGTCAGCTACGAGCAGTACTTC
CDR3 protein: CASSFDWTSVSYEQYF

V gene: TRBV7-8
D gene: .
clone size: .
J gene: TRBJ2-7
CDR3 DNA: TGTGCCAGCAGCTTATTGGGGGGTAACCTCGGGGAGCAGTACTTC
CDR3 protein: CASSLLGGNLGEQYF

V gene: TRBV7-2
D gene: .
clone size: few
J gene: TRBJ1-5
CDR3 DNA: TGTGCCAGCAGCTTAGTTGCGGGGTACCGCAATCAGCCCCAGCATTTT
CDR3 protein: CASSLVAGYRNQPQHF

V gene: TRBV28
D gene: .
clone size: .
J gene: TRBJ1-5
CDR3 DNA: TGTGCCAGCAGTTTGGGCGGGATGAATCAGCCCCAGCATTTT
CDR3 protein: CASSLGGMNQPQHF

V gene: TRBV2
D gene: .
clone size: .
J gene: TRBJ1-2
CDR3 DNA: TGTGCCAGCAGTGAAGGGCACTATGGCTACACCTTC
CDR3 protein: CASSEGHYGYTF

V gene: TRBV5-4
D gene: TRBD2
clone size: .
J gene: TRBJ2-1
CDR3 DNA: TGTGCCAGCAGCTTCGGTGGGAGGGCCCGCGAGCAGTTCTTC
CDR3 protein: CASSFGGRAREQFF

V gene: TRBV5-1
D gene: TRBD2
clone size: .
J gene: TRBJ2-1
CDR3 DNA: TGCGCCAGCAGCTTGAATAGCGGGGGCGGATTAAGTGAGCAGTTCTTC
CDR3 protein: CASSLNSGGGLSEQFF

V gene: TRBV9
D gene: .
clone size: few
J gene: TRBJ1-1
CDR3 DNA: TGTGCCAGCAGCGTAGGAGACTACACTGAAGCTTTCTTT
CDR3 protein: CASSVGDYTEAFF

V gene: TRBV2
D gene: .
clone size: .
J gene: TRBJ1-2
CDR3 DNA: TGTGCCAGTCCGACTACAGAGTTATATGGCTACACCTTC
CDR3 protein: CASPTTELYGYTF

V gene: TRBV3-1/TRBV3-2
D gene: TRBD2
clone size: .
J gene: TRBJ2-3
CDR3 DNA: TGTGCCAGCAGACTAGCGGGAGGGAGTAGGACAGATACGCAGTATTTT
CDR3 protein: CASRLAGGSRTDTQYF

V gene: TRBV7-2
D gene: .
clone size: .
J gene: TRBJ2-1
CDR3 DNA: TGTGCCAGCAGCTTGGGAGGGGGTCCACAGTTCTTC
CDR3 protein: CASSLGGGPQFF

V gene: TRBV6-2/TRBV6-3
D gene: .
clone size: .
J gene: TRBJ2-7
CDR3 DNA: TGTGCCAGCAGTTCCCGGGACTCCCAAGGCGAGCAGTACTTC
CDR3 protein: CASSSRDSQGEQYF

V gene: TRBV14
D gene: .
clone size: .
J gene: TRBJ2-3
CDR3 DNA: TGTGCCAGCAGCTTCGGACAGAGCACAGATACGCAGTATTTT
CDR3 protein: CASSFGQSTDTQYF

V gene: TRBV7-9
D gene: .
clone size: .
J gene: TRBJ2-1
CDR3 DNA: TGTGCCAGCAGCTTTCTTAGCGGTAATGAGCAGTTCTTC
CDR3 protein: CASSFLSGNEQFF

V gene: TRBV5-6
D gene: .
clone size: .
J gene: TRBJ1-6
CDR3 DNA: TGTGCCAGCCGGACAGACTATAATTCACCCCTCCACTTT
CDR3 protein: CASRTDYNSPLHF

V gene: TRBV2
D gene: TRBD1
clone size: .
J gene: TRBJ2-3
CDR3 DNA: TGTGCCAGCAGGGGACAGGGCCGAGATACGCAGTATTTT
CDR3 protein: CASRGQGRDTQYF

V gene: TRBV5-1
D gene: .
clone size: .
J gene: TRBJ2-5
CDR3 DNA: TGCGCCAGCAGCTTGGCAGGGTTGGGGACCCAGTACTTC
CDR3 protein: CASSLAGLGTQYF

V gene: TRBV14
D gene: .
clone size: .
J gene: TRBJ2-4
CDR3 DNA: TGTGCCAGCAGCCAAGAAGACGGAGTAGCCAAAAACATTCAGTACTTC
CDR3 protein: CASSQEDGVAKNIQYF

V gene: TRBV29-1
D gene: TRBD2
clone size: .
J gene: TRBJ2-1
CDR3 DNA: TGCAGCGTTGCTCTAGCGGCCAGCTCCTACAATGAGCAGTTCTTC
CDR3 protein: CSVALAASSYNEQFF

V gene: TRBV2
D gene: TRBD1
clone size: once
J gene: TRBJ2-5
CDR3 DNA: TGTGCCAGCAGACTGGACAGGGGGGGGCAAGAGACCCAGTACTTC
CDR3 protein: CASRLDRGGQETQYF

V gene: TRBV9
D gene: .
clone size: many
J gene: TRBJ1-5
CDR3 DNA: TGTGCCAGCAGCGTAGCATCGCAGGGGATGGCCCATCAGCCCCAGCATTTT
CDR3 protein: CASSVASQGMAHQPQHF

V gene: TRBV5-8
D gene: TRBD1
clone size: few
J gene: TRBJ1-5
CDR3 DNA: TGTGCCAGCAGCCGGGGACAGACAAGCAATCAGCCCCAGCATTTT
CDR3 protein: CASSRGQTSNQPQHF

V gene: TRBV9
D gene: .
clone size: .
J gene: TRBJ2-7
CDR3 DNA: TGTGCCAGCAGCGTAGCTCAGGGAATAGTTGGCGAGCAGTACTTC
CDR3 protein: CASSVAQGIVGEQYF

V gene: TRBV28
D gene: TRBD1
clone size: .
J gene: TRBJ1-2
CDR3 DNA: TGTGCCAGCAGTCCAGGGGGCGCCGACGGCTACACCTTC
CDR3 protein: CASSPGGADGYTF

V gene: TRBV19
D gene: TRBD1
clone size: .
J gene: TRBJ2-3
CDR3 DNA: TGTGCCAGTAGTTCCCGGACAGGATCCACAGATACGCAGTATTTT
CDR3 protein: CASSSRTGSTDTQYF

V gene: TRBV19
D gene: TRBD2
clone size: .
J gene: TRBJ2-2
CDR3 DNA: TGTGCCAGTAGTATCAGTCTAGCGGCCACCGGGGAGCTGTTTTTT
CDR3 protein: CASSISLAATGELFF

V gene: TRBV12-5
D gene: .
clone size: many
J gene: TRBJ1-3
CDR3 DNA: TGTGCTAGTGAACATTCCTCTGGAAACACCATATATTTT
CDR3 protein: CASEHSSGNTIYF

V gene: TRBV7-6
D gene: TRBD2
clone size: once
J gene: TRBJ2-7
CDR3 DNA: TGTGCCAGCAGCTTAAGACCCCTAGCGTGGGAGGGCCAGTACGAGCAGTACTTC
CDR3 protein: CASSLRPLAWEGQYEQYF